One and the same sample provided the 19 T cell receptor beta chains below, sequenced in a study of cytomegalovirus exposure and HLA in healthy donors. PCR was performed using 60 Vbeta and 13 Jbeta primers. The data were produced by immunoSEQ multiplex PCR, yet TCRdb's version contains in-frame clones alone and is incomplete. Its listing shows about 200,000 clones. Sequencing used PBMCs. The receptors here all came from a girl aged 2-15 years in good health and CMV-seropositive.

The chain employs TRBV25-1 and TRBJ2-7; TRBD1 aligns across 7 bases. This CDR3 is 13 amino acids long. The trim removed 7 bases at V and 0 bases at J, leaving 3 bases unmatched. Germline lookup yields CDR1 MGHDK and CDR2 SYGVNS. The CDR3, as DNA: TGTGCCAGCACTCGGGACAGCTCCTACGAGCAGTACTTC. Translating it yields CASTRDSSYEQYF.

This chain uses TRBV19 with TRBJ2-2, with TRBD1 identical over 7 bases. The J segment lost 3 bases and the V segment lost 6 bases, leaving 10 bases of the junction unmatched. The CDR3 extends over 16 amino acids. From germline, CDR1 is LNHDA and CDR2 SQIVND (reference sequence). The CDR3 protein is CASRPLTGAHTGELFF. CDR3 bases: TGTGCCAGTAGACCCCTTACAGGGGCGCACACCGGGGAGCTGTTTTTT.

This chain links TRBV2 with TRBJ2-7; D might be TRBD1 (5 bases). Trimming pared 3 bases from V and 6 bases from J, leaving 15 bases between. Germline V gene lookup returns CDR1 SNHLY and CDR2 FYNNEI. The CDR3 covers 14 residues. Here the CDR3 DNA reads TGTGCCAGCAGTGACTGGGCAGGGTACGTCGAGCAGTACTTC. As protein: CASSDWAGYVEQYF.

The chain is built from TRBV11-2 and TRBJ1-1; D gene uncertain. Trimming removed 6 bases from V and 0 bases from J, with 11 bases in between. The CDR3 has 14 residues. From germline, CDR1 is SGHAT and CDR2 FQNNGV. The CDR3 here is CASRSPGMNTEAFF. In DNA, the CDR3 is TGTGCCAGCAGATCCCCGGGGATGAACACTGAAGCTTTCTTT.

V is TRBV7-9 and J is TRBJ2-7, with 8 bases lining up with TRBD2. CDR1 is SEHNR, CDR2 FQNEAQ, per germline (reference sequence). The CDR3 length is 17 residues. J gave up 3 bases and V 5 bases, and 15 bases lay outside the gene matches. The CDR3 DNA reads TGTGCCAGCAGCCGACGCCCCTTGGCGGGAGGAAACTACGAGCAGTACTTC. Encoded protein: CASSRRPLAGGNYEQYF.

This chain joins TRBV23-1 and TRBJ2-7, with 7 nucleotides matching TRBD2. TRBV23-1 is assigned to the ORF class and has an uncertain function. Trimming at V came to 5 bases and at J to 3 bases, leaving 7 bases not matched to a gene. There are 14 residues in the CDR3. CDR3 coding DNA: TGCGCCAGCAGTTCTAGCGGCCGGCACTACGAGCAGTACTTC. It codes for CASSSSGRHYEQYF.

The chain carries TRBV5-5 and TRBJ2-7; the D is unclear. CDR1 is SGHKS, CDR2 YYEKEE, per germline (reference sequence). The CDR3 is 13 residues long. The ends were cut back, 2 bases at V and 3 bases at J, with 9 bases in the middle. This chain's CDR3 is CASSFGRGYEQYF. CDR3 sequence (DNA): TGTGCCAGCAGCTTTGGTCGCGGCTACGAGCAGTACTTC.

This CDR3 reads CASGLDRTGWITEAFF. The CDR3 DNA follows: TGTGCTAGTGGTTTGGATCGGACAGGGTGGATCACTGAAGCTTTCTTT. The chain uses TRBV12-5 and TRBJ1-1, with 8 bases fitting TRBD1. CDR3 length: 16 amino acids. Losses at the gene ends were 1 base for V and 4 bases for J; bases not matched to a gene: 8. Germline V lookup: CDR1 LGHNT, CDR2 FRNRAP.

This chain links TRBV27 with TRBJ2-1; 13 bases match TRBD2. The germline V gene has CDR1 MNHEY and CDR2 SMNVEV (reference sequence). Losses at the gene ends were 5 bases for V and 5 bases for J; bases not matched to a gene: 12. The length of the CDR3 is 18 residues. The CDR3 DNA follows: TGTGCCAGCAGTCCCGGACTAGCGGGAGTCCCCACCCACAATGAGCAGTTCTTC. Amino acid sequence: CASSPGLAGVPTHNEQFF.

The genes are TRBV6-4 and TRBJ2-3; 10 positions agree with TRBD1. J lost 4 bases, V lost 0 bases, and 1 base had no gene match. CDR1 MRHNA and CDR2 SNTAGT come from the germline V gene. CDR3 length equals 15 residues. CDR3 DNA: TGTGCCAGCAGTGACTCGACAGGGGGCGCAGATACGCAGTATTTT. Translated, it gives CASSDSTGGADTQYF.

This chain uses TRBV5-4 with TRBJ1-1, with D tentatively TRBD1 (5 bases). The CDR3 loop spans 13 amino acids. V lost 4 bases, J lost 0 bases, and 7 bases lay in between. CDR1 and CDR2 (germline): SGHNT, YYREEE (reference sequence). CDR3 coding DNA: TGTGCCAGCAGCCAGGGCCTGAACACTGAAGCTTTCTTT. It translates to CASSQGLNTEAFF. The full variable domain, completed using reference TRBV5-4 and TRBJ1-1, is ETGVTQSPTHLIKTRGQQVTLRCSSQSGHNTVSWYQQALGQGPQFIFQYYREEENGRGNFPPRFSGLQFPNYSSELNVNALELDDSALYLCASSQGLNTEAFFGQGTRLTVV.

The genes are TRBV29-1 and TRBJ2-5; D ambiguous. V was pared by 2 bases and J by 5 bases, with 9 bases between. The CDR3 is 12 amino acids. CDR1 SQVTM and CDR2 ANQGSEA come from the germline V gene. The CDR3: CSVESTGETQYF. CDR3 DNA sequence: TGCAGCGTTGAAAGTACCGGGGAGACCCAGTACTTC.

The V and J genes are TRBV4-1 and TRBJ1-2; TRBD1 might be the D (6 bases). Between the trimmed V and J ends, which lost 1 base and 4 bases, there was a span of 10 bases. Germline V CDR1 and CDR2: MGHRA, YSYEKL. This CDR3 contains 14 residues. The chain's CDR3 is CASSQVDRSYGYTF. As DNA, the CDR3 is TGCGCCAGCAGCCAAGTCGACAGGTCCTATGGCTACACCTTC.

V and J are TRBV9 and TRBJ2-7, with 8 positions matching TRBD2. Germline loops: CDR1 SGDLS, CDR2 YYNGEE. V lost 3 bases to trimming and J lost 3 bases; unmatched junction nucleotides: 5. There are 14 residues in the CDR3. This CDR3 is CASSGSGGFYEQYF. The CDR3 DNA reads TGTGCCAGCAGCGGAAGCGGGGGTTTCTACGAGCAGTACTTC.

V is TRBV7-8 and J is TRBJ1-2; D unclear. V was clipped by 11 bases and J by 9 bases, with 16 bases between them. CDR3 length: 11 residues. CDR1 SGHVS and CDR2 FQNEAQ come from the germline V gene. In nucleotides, the CDR3 is TGTGCCGCGGCCGAAGGAGTAAGCTACACCTTC. Its protein is CAAAEGVSYTF.

The rearrangement joins TRBV18 to TRBJ1-2, with D perhaps matching TRBD1 (5 bases). There are 14 residues in the CDR3. Germline V gene sequence: CDR1 KGHSH, CDR2 LQKENI. Trimming left V 1 base short and J 3 bases short, with 9 bases between. The CDR3 coding sequence is TGTGCCAGCTCACCACTTGTGACAGACTATGGCTACACCTTC. This encodes CASSPLVTDYGYTF.

This chain links TRBV7-3 with TRBJ2-3; D may be TRBD2 (5 bases). Germline V gene data show CDR1 as SGHTA and CDR2 as FQGTGA. CDR3 length: 13 amino acids. Trimming removed 4 bases at V and 3 bases at J, with 8 bases between. The CDR3 sequence is CASSYRETDTQYF. The CDR3, as DNA: TGTGCCAGCAGCTACCGGGAAACAGATACGCAGTATTTT.

The rearrangement links TRBV5-1 to TRBJ1-1; D not resolved. Germline-derived CDR1 and CDR2 are SGHRS and YFSETQ. This CDR3 is 17 amino acids long. Trimming took 0 bases from V and 2 from J, leaving 17 bases between them. Here the CDR3 reads CASSLETRTVLNTEAFF. CDR3 DNA: TGCGCCAGCAGCTTGGAAACCAGAACAGTCCTTAACACTGAAGCTTTCTTT.

J is TRBJ2-4 and V is TRBV7-2; 8 bases match TRBD2. Losses at the gene ends were 0 bases for V and 4 bases for J; bases not matched to a gene: 2. The CDR3 is 15 amino acids. Per germline, CDR1 SGHTA and CDR2 FQGNSA. Here the CDR3 DNA reads TGTGCCAGCAGCTTAGCCCCTAGCGGGAAAAACATTCAGTACTTC. Its protein is CASSLAPSGKNIQYF.